Below are 18 T cell receptor beta chains sequenced from a single sample in a study of cytomegalovirus exposure and HLA in healthy donors (dated by TCRdb to 2016 to 2017). Libraries came from the immunoSEQ multiplex PCR assay. For the multiplex PCR, a mixture combining 60 forward primers for TCR Vbeta segments and 13 reverse primers for TCR Jbeta segments was used. Entries here come from immuneACCESS through TCRdb and include only in-frame sequences with V and J called. Some clones fail to appear in such tables; in the studies checked, an unresolved V gene covers under half of the shortfall, and the cause of the remainder is unknown. The sample data list around 76,000 clones, and roughly 73% of these were observed just once. About 15% of the sample belongs to the ten largest clones. Material: PBMCs. The receptors were gathered from a woman aged 35 to 49 in good health and CMV-seropositive.

V is TRBV29-1 and J is TRBJ1-1; D is possibly TRBD1 (6 bases). Germline loops: CDR1 SQVTM, CDR2 ANQGSEA. CDR3 length equals 13 residues. The V and J ends lost 7 bases and 3 bases respectively, with 15 bases between them. The CDR3 protein is CSAKVTGDTEAFF. CDR3 DNA: TGCAGCGCCAAGGTGACAGGTGACACTGAAGCTTTCTTT. The full variable domain, rest sourced from reference TRBV29-1 and TRBJ1-1, is SAVISQKPSRDICQRGTSLTIQCQVDSQVTMMFWYRQQPGQSLTLIATANQGSEATYESGFVIDKFPISRPNLTFSTLTVSNMSPEDSSIYLCSAKVTGDTEAFFGQGTRLTVV.

The rearrangement joins TRBV11-2 to TRBJ2-5; D is perhaps TRBD2 (6 bases). CDR1 and CDR2 from the germline V gene are SGHAT and FQNNGV. Trimming stripped 2 bases from V and 0 bases from J, with 10 bases between. The CDR3 runs to 15 residues. CDR3 region: CASSLRRGNQETQYF. The CDR3 nucleotides are TGTGCCAGCAGCTTAAGACGGGGGAACCAAGAGACCCAGTACTTC.

The V and J genes are TRBV5-6 and TRBJ1-1, with D tentatively TRBD1 (6 bases). The V and J ends lost 0 bases and 5 bases respectively, with 14 bases between them. This CDR3 has 15 amino acids. The germline CDR1 and CDR2 sequences are SGHDT and YYEEEE. CDR3 nucleotides: TGTGCCAGCAGCTTGGGGTGGGGGCTGGGGACTGAAGCTTTCTTT. Translating gives CASSLGWGLGTEAFF.

This chain joins TRBV5-1 and TRBJ2-7, with no clear D. Trimming took 0 bases from V and 5 from J, leaving 6 bases between them. The CDR3 has 12 amino acids. Germline CDR1 SGHRS, CDR2 YFSETQ. The CDR3 spells CASSLASDEQYF. CDR3 DNA: TGCGCCAGCAGCTTGGCCTCGGACGAGCAGTACTTC.

The chain employs TRBV10-2 and TRBJ2-7, with TRBD1 matching over 7 bases. Trimming at V came to 4 bases and at J to 7 bases, leaving 7 bases not matched to a gene. The CDR3 contains 13 residues. Germline V gene sequence: CDR1 WSHSY, CDR2 SAAADI. Here the CDR3 reads CASSATGTQEQYF. The CDR3 DNA reads TGCGCCAGCAGTGCGACAGGGACGCAAGAGCAGTACTTC.

This chain joins TRBV19 and TRBJ1-5, with a tentative D call TRBD1 (5 bases). Looked up from germline, CDR1 is LNHDA and CDR2 is SQIVND (reference sequence). The CDR3 sequence is 16 residues long. The V end was cut by 4 bases, the J end by 4 bases, with 17 bases between. The CDR3 nucleotides read TGTGCCAGTAGTAGCCGCCAGGGAGGTTTGAATCAGCCCCAGCATTTT. Translation: CASSSRQGGLNQPQHF.

The J gene is TRBJ2-5, the V gene TRBV29-1; unclear D gene. CDR1 and CDR2 (germline): SQVTM, ANQGSEA. This CDR3 has 15 amino acids. V lost 1 base to trimming and J lost 1 base, with 13 bases between them. CDR3 loop: CSVEVGQAPQETQYF. The DNA for the CDR3 is TGCAGCGTTGAAGTCGGTCAGGCACCCCAAGAGACCCAGTACTTC.

The rearrangement links TRBV28 to TRBJ1-1; D possibly corresponds to TRBD1 (5 bases). Germline CDR1 and CDR2: MDHEN and SYDVKM. The CDR3 extends over 15 amino acids. V was cut by 8 bases and J by 0 bases, with 16 bases left in between. In DNA, the CDR3 is TGTGCCAGCCGGGGCGGGAGGGCAATGAACACTGAAGCTTTCTTT. It is translated as CASRGGRAMNTEAFF.

J is TRBJ1-5 and V is TRBV28; D is unresolved. This CDR3 is built from 15 residues. With 3 bases removed from V and 0 bases from J, the gap between germline ends came to 9 bases. The V gene's germline CDR1 is MDHEN and CDR2 SYDVKM. The CDR3 bases are TGTGCCAGCAGTTTTAGTCGGGGTAGCAATCAGCCCCAGCATTTT. It is translated as CASSFSRGSNQPQHF.

The rearrangement joins TRBV5-1 to TRBJ1-4; the D gene is possibly TRBD1 (6 bases). The CDR3 spans 17 residues. The V end was cut by 0 bases, the J end by 0 bases, with 12 bases between. CDR1 is SGHRS, CDR2 YFSETQ, per germline. The CDR3 sequence: CASSLGGGAATNEKLFF. DNA for the CDR3: TGCGCCAGCAGCTTGGGGGGGGGCGCGGCAACTAATGAAAAACTGTTTTTT.

The genes are TRBV19 and TRBJ2-3; perhaps TRBD1 as D (6 bases). CDR3 length: 15 residues. CDR1 and CDR2 (germline): LNHDA, SQIVND (reference sequence). V was clipped by 3 bases and J by 3 bases, with 13 bases between them. The CDR3 is CASSIGAGETDTQYF. The DNA of the CDR3 is TGTGCCAGTAGTATCGGGGCAGGGGAGACAGATACGCAGTATTTT.

V is TRBV7-9 and J is TRBJ1-4, with D possibly matching TRBD1 (6 bases). Germline CDR1 SEHNR, CDR2 FQNEAQ (reference sequence). The germline V and J ends were trimmed by 5 bases and 7 bases, with 14 bases remaining between them. The CDR3 sequence is 14 residues long. The CDR3 nucleotides read TGTGCCAGCAGCAGGGGGGGGGACGGTGAAAAACTGTTTTTT. It specifies CASSRGGDGEKLFF.

On this clone itself: The sample holds other DNA sequences that translate to the same CDR3. The chain recombines TRBV18 with TRBJ1-6; TRBD1 agrees at 10 bases. CDR3 size: 14 residues. CDR1 is KGHSH, CDR2 LQKENI, per germline. J was trimmed by 7 bases and V by 3 bases; bases with no gene match: 0. The CDR3 reads CASSPDRGNSPLHF. In DNA, the CDR3 is TGTGCCAGCTCACCGGACAGGGGGAATTCACCCCTCCACTTT.

The CDR3 region is CASSYPRCPQGAFYEQYF. CDR3 bases: TGTGCCAGCAGTTACCCCCGATGCCCGCAGGGGGCTTTCTACGAGCAGTACTTC. This rearrangement joins TRBV6-7 to TRBJ2-7; 8 bases are shared with TRBD1. TRBV6-7 is an open reading frame, and its role is uncertain. V was pared by 2 bases and J by 3 bases, with 15 bases of the junction left unmatched. This CDR3 region has 18 residues.

CDR3 in DNA: TGTGCCAGCACTTCTAGCGGGAGGACCCAAGAGACCCAGTACTTC. Its protein product is CASTSSGRTQETQYF. The chain employs TRBV6-5 and TRBJ2-5; TRBD2 aligns across 11 bases. Germline-derived CDR1 and CDR2 are MNHEY and SVGAGI. There are 15 residues in the CDR3. J gave up 1 base and V 7 bases, and 5 bases lay outside the gene matches.

This clone turned up a few times. The gene calls are TRBV5-1 and TRBJ1-4, with D tentatively TRBD1 (6 bases). The V end lost 7 bases, the J end lost 5 bases, and 15 bases lay between the germline ends. In germline, CDR1 is SGHRS, CDR2 YFSETQ. There are 14 residues in the CDR3. The CDR3 sequence: CASSRQDPNEKLFF. The DNA of the CDR3 is TGCGCCAGCTCTCGACAGGACCCAAATGAAAAACTGTTTTTT.

The J gene is TRBJ2-7, the V gene TRBV5-4; 10 bases line up with TRBD2. This CDR3 contains 15 residues. The germline CDR1 and CDR2 sequences are SGHNT and YYREEE (reference sequence). The ends lost 4 bases at V and 6 bases at J; junction bases unmatched: 10. The CDR3 sequence: CASSPRGLAMGEQYF. The CDR3 DNA follows: TGTGCCAGCAGCCCACGGGGACTAGCGATGGGCGAGCAGTACTTC. Variable domain in full (rest from reference TRBV5-4 and TRBJ2-7): ETGVTQSPTHLIKTRGQQVTLRCSSQSGHNTVSWYQQALGQGPQFIFQYYREEENGRGNFPPRFSGLQFPNYSSELNVNALELDDSALYLCASSPRGLAMGEQYFGPGTRLTVT.

This chain links TRBV10-3 with TRBJ1-1, with D maybe TRBD1 (6 bases). Germline CDR1 and CDR2: ENHRY and SYGVKD. The CDR3 has 14 amino acids. Trimming cost V 2 bases and J 4 bases, with 11 bases left between them. The DNA for the CDR3 is TGTGCCATCAGTGAGGCAGGGGCCATCACTGAAGCTTTCTTT. It encodes CAISEAGAITEAFF.